This T cell receptor (beta chain) is from a study of T cell responses to AZD1222 COVID-19 vaccine. Whole-study findings and limits: Repertoires in all cases were sampled only once the peak T cell response had passed. The donors showed a predominance of white British ancestry and of females, with possible underestimation of clonal diversity. Seropositive status at baseline applied to only a handful of AZD1222 recipients.

Using immunoSEQ multiplex PCR, the repertoire was profiled, and TCRdb retains in-frame clones only, with some absent. This repertoire shows 190,000 or so clones, more than 70% found once; its top ten account for 25% to 30%. Concerning this clone itself: Its matching antigen is unknown.

V was pared by 6 bases and J by 4 bases, with 3 bases of the junction left unmatched. The CDR3 extends over 14 amino acids. CDR1 and CDR2 from the germline V gene are SGHTA and FQGNSA. This TCR derives from an adult who received the AZD1222 COVID-19 vaccine. Source: peripheral blood, taken 28 days after the second AZD1222 dose. V usage is TRBV7-2 and J usage is TRBJ2-7, with TRBD2 identical over 13 bases. The CDR3 protein is CASRRTSGSYEQYF. DNA of the CDR3: TGTGCCAGCAGACGGACTAGCGGGAGTTACGAGCAGTACTTC.